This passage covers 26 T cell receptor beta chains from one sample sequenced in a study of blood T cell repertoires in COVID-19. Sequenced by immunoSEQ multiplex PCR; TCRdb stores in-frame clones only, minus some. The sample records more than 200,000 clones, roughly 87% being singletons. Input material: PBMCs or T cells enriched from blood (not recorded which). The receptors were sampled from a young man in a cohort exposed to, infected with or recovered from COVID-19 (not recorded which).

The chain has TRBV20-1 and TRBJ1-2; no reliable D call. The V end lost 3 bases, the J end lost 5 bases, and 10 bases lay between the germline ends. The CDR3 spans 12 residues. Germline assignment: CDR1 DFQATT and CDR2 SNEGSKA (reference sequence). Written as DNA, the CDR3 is TGCAGTGCTAGTGAGGGCCTATATGGCTACACCTTC. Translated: CSASEGLYGYTF.

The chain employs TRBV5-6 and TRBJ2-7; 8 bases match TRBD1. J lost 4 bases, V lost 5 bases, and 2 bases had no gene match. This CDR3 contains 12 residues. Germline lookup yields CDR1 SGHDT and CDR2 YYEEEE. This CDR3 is CASSRTGYEQYF. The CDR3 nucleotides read TGTGCCAGCAGTCGGACAGGGTACGAGCAGTACTTC.

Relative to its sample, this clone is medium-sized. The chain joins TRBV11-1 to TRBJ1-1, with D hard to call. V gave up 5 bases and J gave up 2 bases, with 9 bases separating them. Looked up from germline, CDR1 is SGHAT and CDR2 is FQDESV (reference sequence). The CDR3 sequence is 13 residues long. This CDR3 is CASSLGLNTEAFF. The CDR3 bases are TGTGCCAGCAGCCTAGGTTTAAACACTGAAGCTTTCTTT.

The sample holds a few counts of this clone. CDR3 region: CASSRRTGTGTGELFF. The CDR3 DNA reads as TGTGCCAGCAGCAGGAGGACAGGGACGGGGACCGGGGAGCTGTTTTTT. V usage is TRBV11-2 and J usage is TRBJ2-2; 8 bases match TRBD1. CDR3 size: 16 residues. J was trimmed by 5 bases and V by 5 bases; bases with no gene match: 10. The V gene's germline CDR1 is SGHAT and CDR2 FQNNGV.

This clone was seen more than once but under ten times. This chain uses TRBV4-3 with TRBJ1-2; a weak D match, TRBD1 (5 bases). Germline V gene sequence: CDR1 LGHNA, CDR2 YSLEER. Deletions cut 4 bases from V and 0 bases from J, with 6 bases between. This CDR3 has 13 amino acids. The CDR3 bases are TGCGCCAGCAGCCGGGGCGCTAACTATGGCTACACCTTC. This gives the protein CASSRGANYGYTF.

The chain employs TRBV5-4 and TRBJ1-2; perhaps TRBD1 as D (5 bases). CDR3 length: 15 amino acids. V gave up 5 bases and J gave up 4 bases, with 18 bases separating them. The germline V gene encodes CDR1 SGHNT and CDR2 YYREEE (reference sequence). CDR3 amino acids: CASSVEGREGYGYTF. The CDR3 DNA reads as TGTGCCAGCAGTGTTGAGGGGCGGGAGGGCTATGGCTACACCTTC.

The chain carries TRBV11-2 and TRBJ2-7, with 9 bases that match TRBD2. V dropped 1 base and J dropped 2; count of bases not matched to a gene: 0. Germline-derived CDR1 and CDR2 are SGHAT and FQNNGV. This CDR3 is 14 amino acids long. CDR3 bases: TGTGCCAGCAGCTTAGCTAGCGGGACCTACGAGCAGTACTTC. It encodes CASSLASGTYEQYF.

The CDR3 DNA sequence: TGCAGCGTTGAGCGGGGCTACGAGCAGTACTTC. Translating gives CSVERGYEQYF. This chain connects TRBV29-1 to TRBJ2-7; D is perhaps TRBD2 (6 bases). CDR3 size: 11 residues. Trimming took 3 bases from V and 3 from J, leaving 6 bases between them. The germline gives CDR1 SQVTM, CDR2 ANQGSEA.

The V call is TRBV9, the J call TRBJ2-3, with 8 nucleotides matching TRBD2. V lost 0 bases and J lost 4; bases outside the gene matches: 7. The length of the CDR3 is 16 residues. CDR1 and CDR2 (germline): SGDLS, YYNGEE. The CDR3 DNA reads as TGTGCCAGCAGCGTAGTGGGGACTAGTACGCCAGATACGCAGTATTTT. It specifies CASSVVGTSTPDTQYF.

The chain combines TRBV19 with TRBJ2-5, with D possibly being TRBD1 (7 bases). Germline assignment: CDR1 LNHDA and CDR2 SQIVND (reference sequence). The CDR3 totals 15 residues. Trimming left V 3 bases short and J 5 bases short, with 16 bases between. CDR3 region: CASSIQGGLRETQYF. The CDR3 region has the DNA TGTGCCAGTAGTATTCAGGGGGGATTGAGGGAGACCCAGTACTTC.

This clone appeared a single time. For the CDR3, the DNA is TGTGCCAGCAGCGGCAACAGAGATAACACCTTC. Protein sequence: CASSGNRDNTF. The genes are TRBV7-9 and TRBJ1-2; D is ambiguous. Germline CDR1 is SEHNR and CDR2 is FQNEAQ (reference sequence). The CDR3 has 11 residues. The V end was cut by 5 bases, the J end by 12 bases, with 13 bases between. Full variable domain (missing parts from reference TRBV7-9 and TRBJ1-2): DTGVSQNPRHKITKRGQNVTFRCDPISEHNRLYWYRQTLGQGPEFLTYFQNEAQLEKSRLLSDRFSAERPKGSFSTLEIQRTEQGDSAMYLCASSGNRDNTFGSGTRLTVV.

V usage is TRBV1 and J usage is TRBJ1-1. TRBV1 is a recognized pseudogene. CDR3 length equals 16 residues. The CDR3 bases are TGCACCAGCAGCACCCCCGGGTGCCAAATAAACACTGAAGCTTTCTTT. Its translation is CTSSTPGCQINTEAFF.

As DNA, the CDR3 is TGTGCCAGCAGTTTATACAGGGGGAACGATCTCCTCCACTTT. Protein sequence: CASSLYRGNDLLHF. The rearrangement joins TRBV28 to TRBJ1-6; 8 bases fit TRBD1. Germline CDR1 is MDHEN and CDR2 is SYDVKM. V was clipped by 1 base and J by 15 bases; unmatched bases: 8. This CDR3 has 14 residues.

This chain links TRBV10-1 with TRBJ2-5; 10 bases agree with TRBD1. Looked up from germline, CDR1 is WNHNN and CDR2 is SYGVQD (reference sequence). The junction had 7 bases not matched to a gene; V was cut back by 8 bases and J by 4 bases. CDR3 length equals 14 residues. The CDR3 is CASSTGGEGETQYF. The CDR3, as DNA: TGCGCCAGCTCGACAGGGGGCGAGGGAGAGACCCAGTACTTC.

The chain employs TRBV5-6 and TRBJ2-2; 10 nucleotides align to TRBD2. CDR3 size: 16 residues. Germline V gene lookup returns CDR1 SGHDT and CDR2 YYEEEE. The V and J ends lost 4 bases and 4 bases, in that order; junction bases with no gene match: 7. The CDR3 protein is CASSRPSGRFTGELFF. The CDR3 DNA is TGTGCCAGCAGCCGCCCTAGCGGGAGATTCACCGGGGAGCTGTTTTTT.

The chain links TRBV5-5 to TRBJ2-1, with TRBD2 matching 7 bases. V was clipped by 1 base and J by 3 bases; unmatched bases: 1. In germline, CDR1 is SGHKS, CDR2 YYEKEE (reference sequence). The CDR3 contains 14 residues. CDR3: CASSLPSGYNEQFF. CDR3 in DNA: TGTGCCAGCAGCTTGCCTAGCGGCTACAATGAGCAGTTCTTC. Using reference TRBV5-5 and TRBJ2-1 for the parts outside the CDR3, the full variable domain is DAGVTQSPTHLIKTRGQQVTLRCSPISGHKSVSWYQQVLGQGPQFIFQYYEKEERGRGNFPDRFSARQFPNYSSELNVNALLLGDSALYLCASSLPSGYNEQFFGPGTRLTVL.

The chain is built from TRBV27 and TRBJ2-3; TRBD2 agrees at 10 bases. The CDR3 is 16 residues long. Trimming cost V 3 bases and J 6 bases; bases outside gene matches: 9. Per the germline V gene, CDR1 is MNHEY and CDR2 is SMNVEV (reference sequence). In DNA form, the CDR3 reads TGTGCCAGCAGTTTTTCAGCGGGAGGGCCGCGGGATACGCAGTATTTT. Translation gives CASSFSAGGPRDTQYF.

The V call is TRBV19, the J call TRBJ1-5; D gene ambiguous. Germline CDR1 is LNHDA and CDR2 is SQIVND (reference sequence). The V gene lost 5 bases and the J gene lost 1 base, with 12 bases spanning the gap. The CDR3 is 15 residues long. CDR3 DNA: TGTGCCAGTAGTTGGCAGGCGGGGAGCAATCAGCCCCAGCATTTT. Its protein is CASSWQAGSNQPQHF.

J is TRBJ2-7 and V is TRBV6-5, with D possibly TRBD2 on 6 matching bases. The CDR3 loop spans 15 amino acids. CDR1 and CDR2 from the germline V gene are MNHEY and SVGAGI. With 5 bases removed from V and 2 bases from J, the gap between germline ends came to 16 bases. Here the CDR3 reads CASSPPRGGTYEQYF. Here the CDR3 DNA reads TGTGCCAGCAGTCCGCCGCGTGGGGGGACCTACGAGCAGTACTTC.

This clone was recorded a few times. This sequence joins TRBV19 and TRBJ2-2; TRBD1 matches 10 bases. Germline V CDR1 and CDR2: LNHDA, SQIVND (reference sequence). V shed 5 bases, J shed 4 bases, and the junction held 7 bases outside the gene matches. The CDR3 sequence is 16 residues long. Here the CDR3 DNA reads TGTGCCAGTAGTGTAAGGGACAGGGGAGTCACCGGGGAGCTGTTTTTT. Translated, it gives CASSVRDRGVTGELFF.

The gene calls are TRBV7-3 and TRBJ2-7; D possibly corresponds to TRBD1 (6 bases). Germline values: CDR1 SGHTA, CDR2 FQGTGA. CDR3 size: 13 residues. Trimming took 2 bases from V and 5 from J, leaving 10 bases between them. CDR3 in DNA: TGTGCCAGCAGCTTATCGGACAGCCACGAGCAGTACTTC. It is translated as CASSLSDSHEQYF.

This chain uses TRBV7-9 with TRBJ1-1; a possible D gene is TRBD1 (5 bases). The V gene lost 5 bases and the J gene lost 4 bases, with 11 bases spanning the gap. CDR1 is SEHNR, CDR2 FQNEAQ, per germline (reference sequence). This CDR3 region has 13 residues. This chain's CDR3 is CASSPGGITEAFF. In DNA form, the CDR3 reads TGTGCCAGCAGCCCCGGGGGGATCACTGAAGCTTTCTTT.

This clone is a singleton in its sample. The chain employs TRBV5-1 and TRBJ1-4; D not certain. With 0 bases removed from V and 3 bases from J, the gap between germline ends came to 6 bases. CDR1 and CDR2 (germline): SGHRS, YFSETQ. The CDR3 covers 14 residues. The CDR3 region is CASSLGASNEKLFF. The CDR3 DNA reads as TGCGCCAGCAGCTTGGGGGCTTCTAATGAAAAACTGTTTTTT.

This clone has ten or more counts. In DNA form, the CDR3 reads TGTGCCAGCAGTTACCAACAGGGGACCTGGGGTGAAAAACTGTTTTTT. Translation: CASSYQQGTWGEKLFF. The V and J genes are TRBV6-5 and TRBJ1-4; 7 bases map to TRBD1. Germline-derived CDR1 and CDR2 are MNHEY and SVGAGI. The CDR3 runs to 16 residues. The V and J ends lost 2 bases and 7 bases, in that order; junction bases with no gene match: 10.

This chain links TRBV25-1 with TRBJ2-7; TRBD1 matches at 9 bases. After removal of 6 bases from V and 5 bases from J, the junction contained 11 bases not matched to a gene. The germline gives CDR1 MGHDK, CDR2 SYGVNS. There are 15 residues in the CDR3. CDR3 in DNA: TGTGCCAGCAGGGCCCGGGACAGGGAAAAAAACGAGCAGTACTTC. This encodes CASRARDREKNEQYF.

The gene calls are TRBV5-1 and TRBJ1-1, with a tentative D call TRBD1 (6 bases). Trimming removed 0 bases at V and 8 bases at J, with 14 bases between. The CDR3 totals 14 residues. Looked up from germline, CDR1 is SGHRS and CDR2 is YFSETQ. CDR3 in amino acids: CASSLEAGVREAFF. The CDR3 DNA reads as TGCGCCAGCAGCTTGGAAGCAGGGGTGAGAGAAGCTTTCTTT.